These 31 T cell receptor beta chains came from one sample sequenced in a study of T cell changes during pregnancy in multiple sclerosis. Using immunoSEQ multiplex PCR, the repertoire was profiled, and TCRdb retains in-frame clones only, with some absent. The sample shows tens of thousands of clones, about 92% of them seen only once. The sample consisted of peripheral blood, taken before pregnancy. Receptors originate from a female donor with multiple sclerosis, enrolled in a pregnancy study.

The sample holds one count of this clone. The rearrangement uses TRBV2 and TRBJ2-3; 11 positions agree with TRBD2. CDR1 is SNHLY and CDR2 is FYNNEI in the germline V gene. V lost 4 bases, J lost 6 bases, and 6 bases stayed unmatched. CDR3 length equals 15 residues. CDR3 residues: CASSVAGGPDDTQYF. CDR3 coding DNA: TGTGCCAGCAGTGTAGCGGGAGGGCCTGACGATACGCAGTATTTT.

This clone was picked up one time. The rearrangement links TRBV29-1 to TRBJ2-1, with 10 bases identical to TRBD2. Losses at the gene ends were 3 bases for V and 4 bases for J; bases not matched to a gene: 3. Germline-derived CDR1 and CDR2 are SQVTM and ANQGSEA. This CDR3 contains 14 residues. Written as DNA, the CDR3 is TGCAGCGTTGAGGGGACTAGCGTTTACAATGAGCAGTTCTTC. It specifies CSVEGTSVYNEQFF.

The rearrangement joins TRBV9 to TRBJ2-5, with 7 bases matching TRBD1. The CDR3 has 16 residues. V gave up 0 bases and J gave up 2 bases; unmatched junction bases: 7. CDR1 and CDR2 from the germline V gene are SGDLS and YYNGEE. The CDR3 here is CASSVAPGQTQETQYF. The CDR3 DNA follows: TGTGCCAGCAGCGTAGCCCCGGGACAGACGCAAGAGACCCAGTACTTC. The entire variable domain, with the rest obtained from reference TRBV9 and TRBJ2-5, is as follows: DSGVTQTPKHLITATGQRVTLRCSPRSGDLSVYWYQQSLDQGLQFLIQYYNGEERAKGNILERFSAQQFPDLHSELNLSSLELGDSALYFCASSVAPGQTQETQYFGPGTRLLVL.

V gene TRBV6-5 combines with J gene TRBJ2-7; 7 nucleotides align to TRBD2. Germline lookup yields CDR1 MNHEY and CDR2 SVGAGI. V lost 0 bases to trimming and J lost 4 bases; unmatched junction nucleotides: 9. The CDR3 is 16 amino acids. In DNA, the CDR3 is TGTGCCAGCAGTTACTCGATGGGGGGGGAGGTATACGAGCAGTACTTC. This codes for CASSYSMGGEVYEQYF.

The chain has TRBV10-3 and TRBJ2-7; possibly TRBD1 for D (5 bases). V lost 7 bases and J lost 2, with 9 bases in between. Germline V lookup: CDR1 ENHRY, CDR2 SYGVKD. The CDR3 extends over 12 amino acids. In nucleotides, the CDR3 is TGTGCCATCATGACGGACACCTACGAGCAGTACTTC. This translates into CAIMTDTYEQYF.

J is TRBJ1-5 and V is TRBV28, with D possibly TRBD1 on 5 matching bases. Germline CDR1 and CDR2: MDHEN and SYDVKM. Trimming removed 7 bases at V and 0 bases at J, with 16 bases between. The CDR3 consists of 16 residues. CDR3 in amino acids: CASNTGEGRSNQPQHF. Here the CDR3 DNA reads TGTGCCAGCAACACGGGGGAGGGACGTAGCAATCAGCCCCAGCATTTT.

The CDR3 loop reads CASSLTSGSADTQYF. The CDR3 DNA is TGCGCCAGCAGCTTGACCAGCGGGAGTGCAGATACGCAGTATTTT. The V gene is TRBV5-1, the J gene TRBJ2-3; the match to TRBD2 covers 8 bases. The CDR3 extends over 15 amino acids. With 1 base clipped from V and 4 bases from J, the junction kept 5 bases outside the gene matches. Germline CDR1 is SGHRS and CDR2 is YFSETQ.

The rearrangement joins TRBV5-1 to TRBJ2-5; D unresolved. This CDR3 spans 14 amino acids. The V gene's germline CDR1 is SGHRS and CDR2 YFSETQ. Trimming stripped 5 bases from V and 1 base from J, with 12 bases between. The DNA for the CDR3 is TGCGCCAGCAGTCAACGTGGCCCCCAAGAGACCCAGTACTTC. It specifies CASSQRGPQETQYF. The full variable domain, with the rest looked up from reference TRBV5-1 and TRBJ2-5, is KAGVTQTPRYLIKTRGQQVTLSCSPISGHRSVSWYQQTPGQGLQFLFEYFSETQRNKGNFPGRFSGRQFSNSRSEMNVSTLELGDSALYLCASSQRGPQETQYFGPGTRLLVL.

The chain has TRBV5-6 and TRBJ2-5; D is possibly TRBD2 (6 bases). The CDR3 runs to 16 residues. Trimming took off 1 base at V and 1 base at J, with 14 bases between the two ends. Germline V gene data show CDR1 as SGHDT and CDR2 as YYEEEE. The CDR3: CASSLPGREPQETQYF. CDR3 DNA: TGTGCCAGCAGCTTGCCCGGGCGGGAACCCCAAGAGACCCAGTACTTC.

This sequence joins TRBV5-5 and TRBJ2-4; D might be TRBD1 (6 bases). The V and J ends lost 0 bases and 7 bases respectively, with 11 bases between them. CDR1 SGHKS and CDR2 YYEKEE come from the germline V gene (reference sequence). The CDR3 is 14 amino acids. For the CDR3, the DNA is TGTGCCAGCAGCTTGGGGGGGCCGGGGAACATTCAGTACTTC. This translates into CASSLGGPGNIQYF.

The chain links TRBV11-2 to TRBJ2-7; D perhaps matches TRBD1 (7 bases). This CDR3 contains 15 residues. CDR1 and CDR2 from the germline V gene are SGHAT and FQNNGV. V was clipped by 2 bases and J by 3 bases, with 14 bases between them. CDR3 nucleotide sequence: TGTGCCAGCAGCTTATTTCTTCAGGGGGGCTACGAGCAGTACTTC. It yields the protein CASSLFLQGGYEQYF.

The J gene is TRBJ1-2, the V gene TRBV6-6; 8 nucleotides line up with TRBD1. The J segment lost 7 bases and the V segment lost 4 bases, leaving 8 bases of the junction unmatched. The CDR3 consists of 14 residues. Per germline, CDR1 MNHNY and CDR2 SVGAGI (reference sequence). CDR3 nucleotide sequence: TGTGCCAGCAGTTCTTACAGGGGGGAAGGTGGCTACACCTTC. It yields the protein CASSSYRGEGGYTF.

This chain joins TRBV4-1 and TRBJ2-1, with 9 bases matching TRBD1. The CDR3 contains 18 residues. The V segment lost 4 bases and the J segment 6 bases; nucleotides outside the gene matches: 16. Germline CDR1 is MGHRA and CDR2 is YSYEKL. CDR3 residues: CASSPDHRDRDPLNEQFF. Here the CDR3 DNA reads TGCGCCAGCAGCCCGGACCACCGGGACAGGGACCCCCTCAATGAGCAGTTCTTC.

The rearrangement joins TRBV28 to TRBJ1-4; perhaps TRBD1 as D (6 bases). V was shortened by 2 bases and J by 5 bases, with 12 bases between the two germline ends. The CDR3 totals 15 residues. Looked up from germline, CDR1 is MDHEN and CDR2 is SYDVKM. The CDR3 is CASSLSGQLNEKLFF. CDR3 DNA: TGTGCCAGCAGTTTAAGTGGACAGTTAAATGAAAAACTGTTTTTT. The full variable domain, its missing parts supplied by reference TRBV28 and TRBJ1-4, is DVKVTQSSRYLVKRTGEKVFLECVQDMDHENMFWYRQDPGLGLRLIYFSYDVKMKEKGDIPEGYSVSREKKERFSLILESASTNQTSMYLCASSLSGQLNEKLFFGSGTQLSVL.

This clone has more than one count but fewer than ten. As DNA, the CDR3 is TGCGCCAGCAGCGTGGGGGACAGGACCACTGAAGCTTTCTTT. It codes for CASSVGDRTTEAFF. The chain has TRBV5-1 and TRBJ1-1, with TRBD1 matching 8 bases. Per the germline V gene, CDR1 is SGHRS and CDR2 is YFSETQ. V lost 4 bases and J lost 4; bases outside the gene matches: 6. CDR3 length equals 14 residues.

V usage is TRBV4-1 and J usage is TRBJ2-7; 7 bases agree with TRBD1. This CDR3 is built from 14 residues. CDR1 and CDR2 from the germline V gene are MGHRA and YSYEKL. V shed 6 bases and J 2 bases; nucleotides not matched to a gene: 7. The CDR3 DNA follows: TGCGCCAGCAGTCCAGACAGGGTCACCTACGAGCAGTACTTC. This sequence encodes CASSPDRVTYEQYF.

For the CDR3, the DNA is TGTGCCAGTAGTATTATAGGGCTTTCGAGCGGAAAACTGTTTTTT. This codes for CASSIIGLSSGKLFF. The chain joins TRBV19 to TRBJ1-4; D remains ambiguous. CDR3 size: 15 residues. The germline V gene has CDR1 LNHDA and CDR2 SQIVND (reference sequence). V gave up 3 bases and J gave up 10 bases, with 18 bases separating them.

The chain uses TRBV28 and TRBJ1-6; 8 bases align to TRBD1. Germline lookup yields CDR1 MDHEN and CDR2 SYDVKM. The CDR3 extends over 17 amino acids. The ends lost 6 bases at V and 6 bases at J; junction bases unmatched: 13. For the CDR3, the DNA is TGTGCCAGCAGACCTGGACAGGGCCTTGGAGGTAATTCACCCCTCCACTTT. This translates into CASRPGQGLGGNSPLHF.

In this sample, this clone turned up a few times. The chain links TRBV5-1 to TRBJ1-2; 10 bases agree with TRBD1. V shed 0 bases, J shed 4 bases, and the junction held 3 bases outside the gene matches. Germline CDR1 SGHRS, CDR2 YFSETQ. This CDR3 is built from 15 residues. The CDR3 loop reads CASSLGDRGGYGYTF. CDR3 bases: TGCGCCAGCAGCTTGGGGGACAGGGGAGGCTATGGCTACACCTTC.

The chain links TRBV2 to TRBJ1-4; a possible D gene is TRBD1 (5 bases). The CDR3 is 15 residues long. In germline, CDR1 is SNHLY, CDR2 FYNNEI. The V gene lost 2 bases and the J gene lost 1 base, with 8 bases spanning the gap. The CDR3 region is CASSEQGGTNEKLFF. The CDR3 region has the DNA TGTGCCAGCAGTGAACAGGGAGGAACTAATGAAAAACTGTTTTTT.

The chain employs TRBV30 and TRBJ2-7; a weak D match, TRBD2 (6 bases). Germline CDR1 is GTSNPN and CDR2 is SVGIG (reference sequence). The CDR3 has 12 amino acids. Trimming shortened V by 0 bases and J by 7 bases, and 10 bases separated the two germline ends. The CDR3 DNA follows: TGTGCCTGGAGTGTACAGGCGGGGGAGCAGTACTTC. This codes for CAWSVQAGEQYF.

CDR3 residues: CASSLPRGVVGEQYF. The DNA for the CDR3 is TGTGCCAGCAGCCTTCCCCGGGGGGTGGTAGGGGAGCAGTACTTC. The rearrangement links TRBV28 to TRBJ2-7, with 7 bases aligning to TRBD2. The CDR3 has 15 amino acids. Losses at the gene ends were 6 bases for V and 7 bases for J; bases not matched to a gene: 15. From germline, CDR1 is MDHEN and CDR2 SYDVKM.

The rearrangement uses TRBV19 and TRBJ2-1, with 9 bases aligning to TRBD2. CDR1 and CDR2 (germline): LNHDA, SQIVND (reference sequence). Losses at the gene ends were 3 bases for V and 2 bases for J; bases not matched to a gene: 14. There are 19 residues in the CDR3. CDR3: CASSMEGGSGSITYNEQFF. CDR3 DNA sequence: TGTGCCAGTAGTATGGAAGGAGGTAGCGGGAGCATTACCTACAATGAGCAGTTCTTC.

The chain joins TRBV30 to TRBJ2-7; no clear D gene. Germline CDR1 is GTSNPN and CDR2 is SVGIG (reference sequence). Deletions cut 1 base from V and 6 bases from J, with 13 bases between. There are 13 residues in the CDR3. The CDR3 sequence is CAWSGDTTLEQYF. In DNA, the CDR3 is TGTGCCTGGAGTGGAGACACCACACTCGAGCAGTACTTC.

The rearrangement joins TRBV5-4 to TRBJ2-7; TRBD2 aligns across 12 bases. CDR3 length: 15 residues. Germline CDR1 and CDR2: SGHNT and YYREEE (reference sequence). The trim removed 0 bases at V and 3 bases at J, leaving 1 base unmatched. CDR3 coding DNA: TGTGCCAGCAGCTTGGGGACTAGCGGGAACTACGAGCAGTACTTC. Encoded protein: CASSLGTSGNYEQYF.

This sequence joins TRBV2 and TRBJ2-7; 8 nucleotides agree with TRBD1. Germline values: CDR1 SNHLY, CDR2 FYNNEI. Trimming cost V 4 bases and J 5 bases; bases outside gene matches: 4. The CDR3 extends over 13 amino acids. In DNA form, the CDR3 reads TGTGCCAGCAGTGGACAGGGGCGGAACGAGCAGTACTTC. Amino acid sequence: CASSGQGRNEQYF. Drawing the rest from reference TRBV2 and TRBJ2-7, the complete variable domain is EPEVTQTPSHQVTQMGQEVILRCVPISNHLYFYWYRQILGQKVEFLVSFYNNEISEKSEIFDDQFSVERPDGSNFTLKIRSTKLEDSAMYFCASSGQGRNEQYFGPGTRLTVT.

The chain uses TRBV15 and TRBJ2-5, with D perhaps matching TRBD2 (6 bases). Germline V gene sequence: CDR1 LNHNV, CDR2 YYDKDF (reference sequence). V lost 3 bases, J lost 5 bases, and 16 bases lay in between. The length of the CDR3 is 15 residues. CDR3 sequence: CATSRAGTGTETQYF. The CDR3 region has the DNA TGTGCCACCAGCAGGGCCGGGACTGGGACCGAGACCCAGTACTTC.

Written as DNA, the CDR3 is TGTGCCAGCAGCCCGTTCCTAGCGGGAGCTGAAGAGCAGTACTTC. This encodes CASSPFLAGAEEQYF. V gene TRBV7-9 combines with J gene TRBJ2-7; TRBD2 matches 10 bases. CDR1 SEHNR and CDR2 FQNEAQ come from the germline V gene (reference sequence). The CDR3 contains 15 residues. V dropped 5 bases and J dropped 7; count of bases not matched to a gene: 11.

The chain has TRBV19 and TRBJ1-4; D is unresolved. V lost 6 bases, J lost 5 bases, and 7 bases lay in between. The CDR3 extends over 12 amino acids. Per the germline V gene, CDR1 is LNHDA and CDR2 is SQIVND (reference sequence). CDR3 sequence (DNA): TGTGCCAGTAGCCCCTACAATGAAAAACTGTTTTTT. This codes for CASSPYNEKLFF.

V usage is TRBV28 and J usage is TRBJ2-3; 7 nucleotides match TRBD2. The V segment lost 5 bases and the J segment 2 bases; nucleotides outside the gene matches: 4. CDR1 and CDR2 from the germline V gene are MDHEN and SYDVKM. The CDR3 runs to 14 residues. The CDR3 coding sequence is TGTGCCAGCAGTGGGGGGGTGCTCACAGATACGCAGTATTTT. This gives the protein CASSGGVLTDTQYF.

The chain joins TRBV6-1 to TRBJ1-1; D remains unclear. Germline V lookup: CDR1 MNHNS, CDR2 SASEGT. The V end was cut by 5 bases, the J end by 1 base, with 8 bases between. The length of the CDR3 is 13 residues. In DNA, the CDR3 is TGTGCCAGCAGTAGTGTGAGGAACACTGAAGCTTTCTTT. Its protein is CASSSVRNTEAFF.